This record concerns one TCR beta chain sequence. No antigen is known for it. Given a much more abundant clone one base away, this may be a read error. The data belong to a study of blood T cells in healthy people across ages. General study results and limits: There was a strong correlation between TCR beta diversity and naive T cell percentage. Since the PBMCs were unsorted, naive and antigen-experienced cells could not be conclusively compared.

Extraction yielded at least 6 micrograms of total RNA per sample. This CDR3 is 14 amino acids long. Per germline, CDR1 SEHNR and CDR2 FQNEAQ (reference sequence). A second PCR of 7 to 11 cycles used a sample-barcoded 5' primer and a J-beta primer mix. Each CDR3 protein is one row after TCRdb ran MiXCR on the 5' RACE reads. The table records about 640,000 distinct CDR3 sequences, approximately 50% of them present only once. This clonotype originated in a man aged 60 to 75 in good health. Sequences were obtained from blood. The chain links TRBV7-9 to TRBJ2-7; D unclear. The closer fit of TRBJ2-5 to the DNA end suggests the J call may be wrong. The DNA for the CDR3 is TGTGCCAGCAGCTTGGGCAAGGGAAAGGAGACCCAGTACTTC. The encoded protein is CASSLGKGKETQYF.